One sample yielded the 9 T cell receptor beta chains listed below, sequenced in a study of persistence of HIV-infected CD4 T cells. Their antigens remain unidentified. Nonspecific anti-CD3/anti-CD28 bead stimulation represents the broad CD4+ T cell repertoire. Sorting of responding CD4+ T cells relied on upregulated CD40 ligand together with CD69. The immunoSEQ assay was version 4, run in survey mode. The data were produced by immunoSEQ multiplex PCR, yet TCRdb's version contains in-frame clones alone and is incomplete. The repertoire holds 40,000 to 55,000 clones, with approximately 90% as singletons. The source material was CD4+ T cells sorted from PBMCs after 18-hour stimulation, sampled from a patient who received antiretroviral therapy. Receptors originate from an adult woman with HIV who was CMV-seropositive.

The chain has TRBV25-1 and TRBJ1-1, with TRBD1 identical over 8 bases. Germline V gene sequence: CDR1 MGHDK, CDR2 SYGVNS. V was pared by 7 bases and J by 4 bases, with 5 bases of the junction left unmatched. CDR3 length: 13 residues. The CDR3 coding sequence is TGTGCCAGCACAGTACAGGGGGGCACTGAAGCTTTCTTT. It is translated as CASTVQGGTEAFF.

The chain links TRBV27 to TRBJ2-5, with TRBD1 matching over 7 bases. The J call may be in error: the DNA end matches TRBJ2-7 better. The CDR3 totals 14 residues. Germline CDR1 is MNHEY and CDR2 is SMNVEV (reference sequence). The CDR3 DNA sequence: TGTGCCAGCAGTATTCCGGGACAGCCCTACGAGCAGTACTTC. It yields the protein CASSIPGQPYEQYF.

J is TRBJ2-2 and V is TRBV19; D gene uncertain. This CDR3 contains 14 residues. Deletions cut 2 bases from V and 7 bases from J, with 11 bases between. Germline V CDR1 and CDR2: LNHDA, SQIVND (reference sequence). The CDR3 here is CASSIMYPGGELFF. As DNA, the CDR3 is TGTGCCAGTAGTATAATGTATCCGGGCGGGGAGCTGTTTTTT. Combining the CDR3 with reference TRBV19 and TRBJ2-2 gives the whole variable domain DGGITQSPKYLFRKEGQNVTLSCEQNLNHDAMYWYRQDPGQGLRLIYYSQIVNDFQKGDIAEGYSVSREKKESFPLTVTSAQKNPTAFYLCASSIMYPGGELFFGEGSRLTVL.

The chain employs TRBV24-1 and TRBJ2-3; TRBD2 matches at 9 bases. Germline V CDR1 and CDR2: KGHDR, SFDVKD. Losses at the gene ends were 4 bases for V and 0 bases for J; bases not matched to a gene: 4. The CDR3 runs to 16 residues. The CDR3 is CATSDPTSGSTDTQYF. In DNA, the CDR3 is TGTGCCACCAGTGACCCCACTAGCGGGAGCACAGATACGCAGTATTTT.

CDR3 loop: CATSIRQGSGNTIYF. The DNA for the CDR3 is TGTGCCACCAGCATCCGACAGGGTTCTGGAAACACCATATATTTT. The V call is TRBV15, the J call TRBJ1-3; the match to TRBD1 covers 7 bases. Losses at the gene ends were 4 bases for V and 1 base for J; bases not matched to a gene: 4. The germline gives CDR1 LNHNV, CDR2 YYDKDF (reference sequence). The CDR3 has 15 residues.

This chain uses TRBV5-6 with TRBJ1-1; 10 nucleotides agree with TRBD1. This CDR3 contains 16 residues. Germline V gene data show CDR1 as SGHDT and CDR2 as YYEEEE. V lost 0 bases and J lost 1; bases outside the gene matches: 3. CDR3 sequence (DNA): TGTGCCAGCAGCTTGGTCGGACAGGGGGGGAACACTGAAGCTTTCTTT. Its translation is CASSLVGQGGNTEAFF.

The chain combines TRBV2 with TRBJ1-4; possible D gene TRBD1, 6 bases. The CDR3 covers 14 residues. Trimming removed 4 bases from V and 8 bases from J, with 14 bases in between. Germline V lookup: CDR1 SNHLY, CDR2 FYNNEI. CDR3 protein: CASSANGQYEKLFF. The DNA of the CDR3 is TGTGCCAGCAGTGCTAACGGACAGTACGAAAAACTGTTTTTT.

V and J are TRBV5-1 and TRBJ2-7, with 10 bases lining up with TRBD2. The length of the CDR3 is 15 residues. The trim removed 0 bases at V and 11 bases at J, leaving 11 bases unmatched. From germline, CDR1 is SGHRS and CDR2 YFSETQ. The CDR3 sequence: CASSLAGLAGDSEYF. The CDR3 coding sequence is TGCGCCAGCAGCTTGGCCGGGCTAGCGGGGGATTCTGAGTACTTC.

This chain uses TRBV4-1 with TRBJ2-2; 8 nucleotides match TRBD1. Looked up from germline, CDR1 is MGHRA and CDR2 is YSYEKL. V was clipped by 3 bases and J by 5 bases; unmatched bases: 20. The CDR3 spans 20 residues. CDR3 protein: CASSHPAILSRTGKTGELFF. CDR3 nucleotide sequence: TGCGCCAGCAGCCACCCGGCTATCCTTTCGAGGACAGGGAAAACCGGGGAGCTGTTTTTT.